Each of the 27 T cell receptor beta chains below was sequenced from the same sample in a study of regulatory T cells in long-lasting Graves disease. Time point reported: newly diagnosed GD, antithyroid drugs for less than 3 months. Making the TCR library involved RNA that had been extracted from PBMCs. The authors built TCR beta libraries using iRepertoire HTBI primers and Arm-PCR of CDR3 regions. TCRdb recomputed calls from the multiplex PCR reads with MiXCR, one row per CDR3 protein. The sample carries 200,000 to 250,000 distinct CDR3 sequences, about 16% recorded once. The source material was peripheral blood mononuclear cells (PBMCs), sampled at new diagnosis, from a patient treated with antithyroid drugs. The receptor set was obtained from a female donor with Graves disease.

This clonotype was recorded many times. This chain uses TRBV7-9 with TRBJ2-5; perhaps TRBD2 as D (7 bases). This CDR3 comprises 16 residues. CDR1 and CDR2 from the germline V gene are SEHNR and FQNEAQ (reference sequence). V lost 5 bases, J lost 5 bases, and 21 bases lay in between. CDR3 in DNA: TGTGCCAGCAGCCCCCGAGGGGGGAGGGGATCTGAGACCCAGTACTTC. The encoded protein is CASSPRGGRGSETQYF.

Turning to this clonotype: This could be a read error, since a much larger clone is one nucleotide away. V usage is TRBV5-1 and J usage is TRBJ2-5; D may correspond to TRBD1 or TRBD2 (5 bases each). The CDR3 runs 15 residues. Germline CDR1 reads SGHRS; CDR2 reads YFSETQ. V was trimmed by 4 bases and J by 8 bases, leaving 21 bases between them. The CDR3 bases are TGCGCCAGCAGCCTGAGTCGGGACGAGTTCGACACCCAGTACTTC. It codes for CASSLSRDEFDTQYF.

V gene TRBV6-1 combines with J gene TRBJ2-4, with D possibly being TRBD1 (6 bases). The germline V and J ends were trimmed by 5 bases and 10 bases, with 18 bases remaining between them. The CDR3 is 14 residues long. Germline CDR1 is MNHNS and CDR2 is SASEGT. As DNA, the CDR3 is TGTGCCAGCAGTCCCCGGTCCGAGGGGGTGATTCAGTACTTC. Amino acids: CASSPRSEGVIQYF.

The sample holds many counts of this clonotype. This chain joins TRBV9 and TRBJ2-1; D not resolved. The CDR3 runs to 15 residues. Trimming shortened V by 7 bases and J by 5 bases, and 19 bases separated the two germline ends. CDR1 and CDR2 (germline): SGDLS, YYNGEE. The CDR3 spells CASSKETAINNEQFF. CDR3 bases: TGTGCCAGCTCAAAGGAGACTGCCATCAACAATGAGCAGTTCTTC.

The genes are TRBV10-3 and TRBJ2-7; D gene unclear. Germline CDR1 reads ENHRY; CDR2 reads SYGVKD. V was trimmed by 0 bases and J by 6 bases, leaving 12 bases between them. This CDR3 spans 14 amino acids. CDR3 nucleotides: TGTGCCATCAGTGAGTCGATGGTAGAAAGCGAGCAGTACTTC. Residues: CAISESMVESEQYF.

A few counts support this clonotype. CDR3 region: CAIGSPEGPQHF. DNA for the CDR3: TGTGCCATCGGGTCCCCAGAGGGGCCCCAGCATTTT. V gene TRBV10-3 combines with J gene TRBJ1-5; unclear D gene. Germline-derived CDR1 and CDR2 are ENHRY and SYGVKD. Between the trimmed V and J ends, which lost 8 bases and 9 bases, there was a span of 14 bases. The length of the CDR3 is 12 residues.

This clonotype was seen at least ten times. This chain links TRBV2 with TRBJ2-5; 7 bases fit TRBD2. CDR1 is SNHLY and CDR2 is FYNNEI in the germline V gene. Trimming at V came to 6 bases and at J to 5 bases, leaving 0 bases not matched to a gene. This CDR3 region has 11 residues. CDR3 loop: CASRGGETQYF. CDR3 DNA sequence: TGTGCCAGCAGGGGAGGGGAGACCCAGTACTTC.

The chain links TRBV6-5 to TRBJ1-3; D ambiguous. Germline V gene lookup returns CDR1 MNHEY and CDR2 SVGAGI. V gave up 1 base and J gave up 1 base, with 5 bases separating them. The CDR3 has 14 residues. Here the CDR3 reads CASSYLHSGNTIYF. The CDR3 region has the DNA TGTGCCAGCAGTTACTTGCATTCTGGAAACACCATATATTTT.

This clonotype was counted at least ten times. The J gene is TRBJ1-3, the V gene TRBV3-1; D not resolved. Trimming took 5 bases from V and 0 from J, leaving 5 bases between them. The CDR3 loop spans 13 amino acids. The V gene's germline CDR1 is LGHDT and CDR2 YNNKEL (reference sequence). CDR3: CASSESSGNTIYF. In DNA form, the CDR3 reads TGTGCCAGCAGCGAGAGCTCTGGAAACACCATATATTTT.

Concerning this clonotype: A far more abundant clone sits one base away, making this likely a read error. No conserved phenylalanine or tryptophan ends this CDR3, so it is likely a read error. The DNA is left out, because the CDR3 cannot be placed on it with certainty; the CDR3 is given as TCRdb lists it. The J gene is TRBJ2-1, the V gene TRBV11-2; the table names TRBD1, a call not compared with the DNA. The CDR3 is 14 amino acids in total, end residues counted. Germline CDR1 and CDR2: SGHAT and FQNNGV. The CDR3 protein is CASSPPPGADTQYL.

This clonotype was detected ten times or more. The chain recombines TRBV7-3 with TRBJ2-1; 9 nucleotides match TRBD1. This CDR3 is built from 14 residues. Germline V gene lookup returns CDR1 SGHTA and CDR2 FQGTGA. Germline trimming cut 5 bases from V and 8 bases from J; bases unmatched to any gene: 7. The CDR3 reads CASSPDRGGDEQFF. Here the CDR3 DNA reads TGTGCCAGCAGCCCGGACAGGGGAGGGGATGAGCAGTTCTTC. Together with reference TRBV7-3 and TRBJ2-1, the CDR3 gives the full variable domain: GAGVSQTPSNKVTEKGKYVELRCDPISGHTALYWYRQSLGQGPEFLIYFQGTGAADDSGLPNDRFFAVRPEGSVSTLKIQRTERGDSAVYLCASSPDRGGDEQFFGPGTRLTVL.

This clonotype was observed many times. The chain recombines TRBV5-5 with TRBJ1-1, with D possibly matching TRBD1 (5 bases). Germline V gene data show CDR1 as SGHKS and CDR2 as YYEKEE (reference sequence). The CDR3 runs to 13 residues. Trimming took off 4 bases at V and 5 bases at J, with 12 bases between the two ends. The CDR3 DNA reads as TGTGCCAGCAGCGTGGGGGGGGTGACTGAAGCTTTCTTT. Encoded protein: CASSVGGVTEAFF.

This clonotype occurred many times. The chain combines TRBV20-1 with TRBJ1-2, with 11 bases lining up with TRBD1. This CDR3 has 13 residues. V lost 6 bases to trimming and J lost 0 bases; unmatched junction nucleotides: 0. Germline loops: CDR1 DFQATT, CDR2 SNEGSKA (reference sequence). The CDR3: CSAGQGANYGYTF. The CDR3 region has the DNA TGCAGTGCGGGACAGGGGGCTAACTATGGCTACACCTTC.

This clonotype showed up just a few times. This rearrangement joins TRBV6-2 or TRBV6-3 to TRBJ2-7; 9 nucleotides agree with TRBD1. The CDR3 sequence is 17 residues long. Trimming cost V 3 bases and J 0 bases; bases outside gene matches: 9. Per germline, CDR1 MNHEY and CDR2 SVGEGT. CDR3 bases: TGTGCCAGCAGTTATTCCCCGGGACAGGGAGCCTCCTACGAGCAGTACTTC. Translation: CASSYSPGQGASYEQYF.

This clonotype was picked up many times. The chain employs TRBV27 and TRBJ2-7, with a tentative D call TRBD1 (5 bases). The CDR3 has 14 residues. From germline, CDR1 is MNHEY and CDR2 SMNVEV (reference sequence). Trimming shortened V by 2 bases and J by 0 bases, and 8 bases separated the two germline ends. DNA of the CDR3: TGTGCCAGCAGTTTACACAGGAGCTCCTACGAGCAGTACTTC. Translation: CASSLHRSSYEQYF.

The sample holds many counts of this clonotype. The V call is TRBV29-1, the J call TRBJ2-1, with D tentatively TRBD2 (6 bases). The CDR3 totals 12 residues. Germline V lookup: CDR1 SQVTM, CDR2 ANQGSEA. Trimming took 7 bases from V and 6 from J, leaving 13 bases between them. The CDR3 is CSAETSINEQFF. In nucleotides, the CDR3 is TGCAGCGCTGAGACTAGTATCAATGAGCAGTTCTTC.

This clonotype occurred many times. The chain employs TRBV10-3 and TRBJ1-5; tentative D call: TRBD1 (5 bases). This CDR3 has 14 residues. In germline, CDR1 is ENHRY, CDR2 SYGVKD. Trimming left V 3 bases short and J 0 bases short, with 6 bases between. The CDR3 DNA follows: TGTGCCATCAGTGAAGGGGATAGCAATCAGCCCCAGCATTTT. Protein: CAISEGDSNQPQHF.

The genes are TRBV9 and TRBJ2-4; TRBD2 matches 12 bases. The CDR3 extends over 21 amino acids. V lost 0 bases to trimming and J lost 2 bases; unmatched junction nucleotides: 15. Germline CDR1 SGDLS, CDR2 YYNGEE. CDR3 nucleotide sequence: TGTGCCAGCAGCGTAGAGGGGACTAGCGGGTGGGGCCGGGAAACCAAAAACATTCAGTACTTC. Its translation is CASSVEGTSGWGRETKNIQYF.

This clonotype has just a few counts. This could be a read error, since a much larger clone is one nucleotide away. The genes are TRBV20-1 and TRBJ2-5; tentative D call: TRBD1 (6 bases). This CDR3 comprises 14 residues. CDR1 and CDR2 (germline): DFQATT, SNEGSKA (reference sequence). As DNA, the CDR3 is TGCAGTGCTAGAGGACGGGACAAGCAAGGGACCCAGTACTTC. It codes for CSARGRDKQGTQYF.

The chain carries TRBV4-2 and TRBJ1-1, with D possibly TRBD1 on 5 matching bases. Germline V gene lookup returns CDR1 LGHNA and CDR2 YNFKEQ. Trimming took off 0 bases at V and 1 base at J, with 27 bases between the two ends. The CDR3 runs to 21 residues. This chain's CDR3 is CASSQDIGGGFVGGKNTEAFF. Here the CDR3 DNA reads TGTGCCAGCAGCCAAGATATTGGGGGGGGTTTCGTGGGTGGGAAGAACACTGAAGCTTTCTTT.

This clonotype has ten or more counts. The rearrangement joins TRBV29-1 to TRBJ2-7; 7 bases fit TRBD1. The germline gives CDR1 SQVTM, CDR2 ANQGSEA. V dropped 3 bases and J dropped 7; count of bases not matched to a gene: 3. This CDR3 contains 11 residues. The CDR3 sequence: CSVERGREQYF. CDR3 DNA sequence: TGCAGCGTTGAGAGGGGGCGAGAGCAGTACTTC.

This clonotype was seen ten or more times. J is TRBJ2-7 and V is TRBV24-1, with D perhaps being TRBD1 or TRBD2 (5 bases each). This CDR3 contains 13 residues. CDR1 KGHDR and CDR2 SFDVKD come from the germline V gene. V was pared by 6 bases and J by 6 bases, with 14 bases between. In DNA form, the CDR3 reads TGTGCCACCAGTCGGGGCCAAAGGAGCGAGCAGTACTTC. Residues: CATSRGQRSEQYF.

The sample holds many counts of this clonotype. CDR3 in DNA: TGTGCCAGCAGCTTGGTGGCAGGGGGAATGAACACTGAAGCTTTCTTT. This codes for CASSLVAGGMNTEAFF. V gene TRBV5-5 combines with J gene TRBJ1-1; 7 nucleotides align to TRBD1. The CDR3 contains 16 residues. The germline V gene encodes CDR1 SGHKS and CDR2 YYEKEE (reference sequence). With V trimmed by 0 bases and J by 0 bases, 5 bases remained unmatched.

The gene calls are TRBV28 and TRBJ2-2, with a weak D call TRBD1 (5 bases). Trimming pared 3 bases from V and 5 bases from J, leaving 13 bases between. This CDR3 comprises 15 residues. Germline CDR1 MDHEN, CDR2 SYDVKM. The CDR3 bases are TGTGCCAGCAGTTTTATGGGGCAGACGACCGGGGAGCTGTTTTTT. Its translation is CASSFMGQTTGELFF.

J is TRBJ1-2 and V is TRBV6-1, with TRBD1 identical over 7 bases. Germline V gene sequence: CDR1 MNHNS, CDR2 SASEGT. Unmatched junction bases numbered 9, after V lost 2 bases and J lost 3 bases. The CDR3 is 16 residues long. The CDR3 bases are TGTGCCAGCAGTGAAACCCTCCCCGGGACAGACTATGGCTACACCTTC. Its translation: CASSETLPGTDYGYTF.

Concerning this clonotype itself: Given a much more abundant clone one base away, this may be a read error. The chain couples TRBV29-1 to TRBJ1-2; 7 positions agree with TRBD1. The CDR3 loop spans 14 amino acids. In germline, CDR1 is SQVTM, CDR2 ANQGSEA. The chain's CDR3 is CSVGTGEDGYGCTF. The CDR3 DNA reads as TGCAGCGTTGGAACAGGGGAAGATGGCTATGGCTGCACCTTC. Combining the CDR3 with reference TRBV29-1 and TRBJ1-2 gives the whole variable domain SAVISQKPSRDICQRGTSLTIQCQVDSQVTMMFWYRQQPGQSLTLIATANQGSEATYESGFVIDKFPISRPNLTFSTLTVSNMSPEDSSIYLCSVGTGEDGYGCTFGSGTRLTVV.

This clonotype was counted ten times or more. This chain uses TRBV10-2 with TRBJ1-6, with 8 bases that match TRBD1. Germline CDR1 WSHSY, CDR2 SAAADI. The CDR3 sequence is 13 residues long. V shed 7 bases, J shed 10 bases, and the junction held 6 bases outside the gene matches. For the CDR3, the DNA is TGCGCCAGCAAGGACAGGGTAGAATCACCCCTCCACTTT. It yields the protein CASKDRVESPLHF.